These T cell receptor beta chains were read from a single sample in a study of control samples from healthy donors and cancer patients. Clones were sequenced by immunoSEQ multiplex PCR, and TCRdb holds only the in-frame ones, with some missing. The top ten clones hold approximately 12% of a sample with fewer than 300,000 clones, roughly 82% of them seen once. What was sequenced was PBMCs. Every receptor here comes from a woman aged 55-70 years with lung cancer. Both conserved end residues are part of each CDR3. A D gene is named only where the DNA matches it firmly. Expanded clones are given a class, and other clones once, few, many or no size at all.

v_gene: TRBV12-5; abundance: NA; j_gene: TRBJ1-5; d_gene: TRBD1; CDR3nt: TGTGCTAGTGGTTCGGGACAGGGGGGGCAGCCCCAGCATTTT; CDR3aa: CASGSGQGGQPQHF
v_gene: TRBV19; abundance: once; j_gene: TRBJ1-2; d_gene: TRBD1; CDR3nt: TGTGCCAGTAGGGCACAGGGGAAGGACTATGGCTACACCTTC; CDR3aa: CASRAQGKDYGYTF
v_gene: TRBV18; abundance: NA; j_gene: TRBJ1-2; d_gene: TRBD1; CDR3nt: TGTGCCAGCTCACCACGCTCTGGACAGGGTTATGGCTACACCTTC; CDR3aa: CASSPRSGQGYGYTF
v_gene: TRBV27; abundance: NA; j_gene: TRBJ2-4; d_gene: TRBD2; CDR3nt: TGTGCCAGCAGTTTATGGGGGGGGAGAGCGCGGGGCGAAAACATTCAGTACTTC; CDR3aa: CASSLWGGRARGENIQYF
v_gene: TRBV27; abundance: NA; j_gene: TRBJ2-6; d_gene: NA; CDR3nt: TGTGCCAGCCACTCTGGGGCCAACGTCCTGACTTTC; CDR3aa: CASHSGANVLTF
v_gene: TRBV30; abundance: NA; j_gene: TRBJ1-1; d_gene: NA; CDR3nt: TGTGCCGGGGGCGGCACTGAAGCTTTCTTT; CDR3aa: CAGGGTEAFF
v_gene: TRBV6-5; abundance: NA; j_gene: TRBJ1-3; d_gene: TRBD1; CDR3nt: TGTGCCAGCAGTCGTGACAGGGTTTCTGGAAACACCATATATTTT; CDR3aa: CASSRDRVSGNTIYF
v_gene: TRBV12-5; abundance: once; j_gene: TRBJ1-5; d_gene: TRBD1; CDR3nt: TGTGCTAGTGGTACAGGGGTAGGTTATCAGCCCCAGCATTTT; CDR3aa: CASGTGVGYQPQHF
v_gene: TRBV27; abundance: few; j_gene: TRBJ1-1; d_gene: TRBD1; CDR3nt: TGTGCCAGCAGTTTATCCCCACAGGGGGGCGGCGCTGAAGCTTTCTTT; CDR3aa: CASSLSPQGGGAEAFF
v_gene: TRBV28; abundance: few; j_gene: TRBJ2-1; d_gene: NA; CDR3nt: TGTGCCAGCAGGATGACTAGTTTCAGTGAGCAGTTCTTC; CDR3aa: CASRMTSFSEQFF
v_gene: TRBV11-1; abundance: NA; j_gene: TRBJ1-1; d_gene: NA; CDR3nt: TGTGCCAGCAGCGCGCAACAGGGTAACACTGAAGCTTTCTTT; CDR3aa: CASSAQQGNTEAFF
v_gene: TRBV12-5; abundance: NA; j_gene: TRBJ1-5; d_gene: NA; CDR3nt: TGTGCTAGTGGTCAGGGGCTGGCCCAGCATTTT; CDR3aa: CASGQGLAQHF
v_gene: TRBV28; abundance: NA; j_gene: TRBJ2-3; d_gene: TRBD1; CDR3nt: TGTGCCAGCAGTTTGACCGGGACAGGGACGCAGTATTTT; CDR3aa: CASSLTGTGTQYF
v_gene: TRBV5-1; abundance: NA; j_gene: TRBJ1-1; d_gene: NA; CDR3nt: TGCGCCAGCAGCTTGGGGGATATGGACACTGAAGCTTTCTTT; CDR3aa: CASSLGDMDTEAFF
v_gene: TRBV5-1; abundance: NA; j_gene: TRBJ2-5; d_gene: TRBD2; CDR3nt: TGCGCCAGCAGCTCTGGCGGACTAGCGACGGGAGAGACCCAGTACTTC; CDR3aa: CASSSGGLATGETQYF
v_gene: TRBV11-2; abundance: NA; j_gene: TRBJ1-2; d_gene: NA; CDR3nt: TGTGCCAGCAGAGGGGGAGACGGCTACACCTTC; CDR3aa: CASRGGDGYTF
v_gene: TRBV29-1; abundance: NA; j_gene: TRBJ2-3; d_gene: NA; CDR3nt: TGCAGCGTTGTCCCAGGGGGGGCAGATACGCAGTATTTT; CDR3aa: CSVVPGGADTQYF
v_gene: TRBV7-9; abundance: NA; j_gene: TRBJ2-7; d_gene: NA; CDR3nt: TGTGCCAGCAGCTCCGGGTTGGTCGTGGAGCAGTACTTC; CDR3aa: CASSSGLVVEQYF
v_gene: TRBV5-1; abundance: NA; j_gene: TRBJ1-4; d_gene: NA; CDR3nt: TGCGCCAGCAGCTTGGTGGGGCAGGGCACTAATGAAAAACTGTTTTTT; CDR3aa: CASSLVGQGTNEKLFF
v_gene: TRBV5-1; abundance: NA; j_gene: TRBJ1-2; d_gene: NA; CDR3nt: TGCGCCAGCAGTGAGGCGGTGAACTATGGCTACACCTTC; CDR3aa: CASSEAVNYGYTF
v_gene: TRBV12-5; abundance: once; j_gene: TRBJ1-1; d_gene: NA; CDR3nt: TGTGCTAGTGGGGCCGACAGTTACACTGAAGCTTTCTTT; CDR3aa: CASGADSYTEAFF
v_gene: TRBV5-4; abundance: NA; j_gene: TRBJ2-7; d_gene: NA; CDR3nt: TGTGCCAGCAGCTTGGGACAGCGAGGATCCTACGAGCAGTACTTC; CDR3aa: CASSLGQRGSYEQYF
v_gene: TRBV30; abundance: NA; j_gene: TRBJ2-7; d_gene: NA; CDR3nt: TGTGCCTGGAGCACCGGGAGCTCCTACGAGCAGTACTTC; CDR3aa: CAWSTGSSYEQYF
v_gene: TRBV28; abundance: NA; j_gene: TRBJ1-1; d_gene: NA; CDR3nt: TGTGCCAGCAGTTCTTACACTGAAGCTTTCTTT; CDR3aa: CASSSYTEAFF
v_gene: TRBV4-2; abundance: NA; j_gene: TRBJ2-5; d_gene: NA; CDR3nt: TGTGCCAGCAGCCAAGATTTAAGGGGACAAGAGACCCAGTACTTC; CDR3aa: CASSQDLRGQETQYF
v_gene: TRBV28; abundance: NA; j_gene: TRBJ2-7; d_gene: NA; CDR3nt: TGTGCCAGCAGTTTAATCTCAGGGTCACTACTAGGAGAGCAGTACTTC; CDR3aa: CASSLISGSLLGEQYF
v_gene: TRBV3-1/TRBV3-2; abundance: NA; j_gene: TRBJ1-2; d_gene: TRBD1; CDR3nt: TGTGCCAGCAGCCAACTTTCTCCGGACAGGGGAGTAGGCTACACCTTC; CDR3aa: CASSQLSPDRGVGYTF
v_gene: TRBV13; abundance: NA; j_gene: TRBJ1-4; d_gene: TRBD1; CDR3nt: TGTGCCAGCAGCTCCTCCTCGACAGGGCCTAATGAAAAACTGTTTTTT; CDR3aa: CASSSSSTGPNEKLFF
v_gene: TRBV2; abundance: NA; j_gene: TRBJ1-2; d_gene: TRBD1; CDR3nt: TGTGCCAGCAGTGAGGCAGGGGGGTATGGCTACACCTTC; CDR3aa: CASSEAGGYGYTF
v_gene: TRBV10-3; abundance: NA; j_gene: TRBJ2-2; d_gene: TRBD2; CDR3nt: TGTGCCATCAGTGGGCTAGCGGGAGAGGAGCTGTTTTTT; CDR3aa: CAISGLAGEELFF
v_gene: TRBV24-1; abundance: NA; j_gene: TRBJ2-7; d_gene: TRBD1; CDR3nt: TGTGCCACCAGTGACTCCGGGACAGGGGACGAGCAGTACTTC; CDR3aa: CATSDSGTGDEQYF
v_gene: TRBV7-9; abundance: many; j_gene: TRBJ1-2; d_gene: NA; CDR3nt: TGTGCCAGCAGCCCCACAGGGATGGATGGCTACACCTTC; CDR3aa: CASSPTGMDGYTF
v_gene: TRBV28; abundance: once; j_gene: TRBJ2-3; d_gene: TRBD2; CDR3nt: TGTGCCAGCAGCAGCCCGGGACTAGGTACAGATACGCAGTATTTT; CDR3aa: CASSSPGLGTDTQYF
v_gene: TRBV7-9; abundance: NA; j_gene: TRBJ2-1; d_gene: NA; CDR3nt: TGTGCCAGCAGCAACGCCGGCAATAGTGGGGTCCAGTTCTTC; CDR3aa: CASSNAGNSGVQFF
v_gene: TRBV5-1; abundance: NA; j_gene: TRBJ2-3; d_gene: TRBD2; CDR3nt: TGCGCCAGCAGCGCGGGGACTAGCGGGAGGGCCACAGATACGCAGTATTTT; CDR3aa: CASSAGTSGRATDTQYF
v_gene: TRBV9; abundance: NA; j_gene: TRBJ2-3; d_gene: NA; CDR3nt: TGTGCCAGCAGCGTGAGCAGCTCAACAGATACGCAGTATTTT; CDR3aa: CASSVSSSTDTQYF
v_gene: TRBV2; abundance: few; j_gene: TRBJ2-2; d_gene: NA; CDR3nt: TGTGCCAGCAGTGAACAGGGCGCCGGGGAGCTGTTTTTT; CDR3aa: CASSEQGAGELFF
v_gene: TRBV2; abundance: NA; j_gene: TRBJ2-2; d_gene: NA; CDR3nt: TGTGCCAGCAGGGGGGAAGTCGTCACCGGGGAGCTGTTTTTT; CDR3aa: CASRGEVVTGELFF
v_gene: TRBV27; abundance: NA; j_gene: TRBJ2-7; d_gene: NA; CDR3nt: TGTGCCAGCAGTTTACGAGGCCGCCACGAGCAGTACTTC; CDR3aa: CASSLRGRHEQYF
v_gene: TRBV2; abundance: few; j_gene: TRBJ2-2; d_gene: NA; CDR3nt: TGTGCCAGCAGCCTACAGGGCACCGGGGAGCTGTTTTTT; CDR3aa: CASSLQGTGELFF
v_gene: TRBV6-5; abundance: NA; j_gene: TRBJ2-1; d_gene: TRBD1; CDR3nt: TGTGCCAGCAGCGGACAGGGGACTGAGCAGTTCTTC; CDR3aa: CASSGQGTEQFF
v_gene: TRBV5-4; abundance: once; j_gene: TRBJ1-1; d_gene: TRBD1; CDR3nt: TGTGCCAGCAGCCTGGGACAGGGAGGATTAAACACTGAAGCTTTCTTT; CDR3aa: CASSLGQGGLNTEAFF
v_gene: TRBV3-1/TRBV3-2; abundance: NA; j_gene: TRBJ2-7; d_gene: TRBD2; CDR3nt: TGTGCCAGCAGCACGACTAGCGGGGCCCGAGCGGAGCAGTACTTC; CDR3aa: CASSTTSGARAEQYF
v_gene: TRBV6-4; abundance: NA; j_gene: TRBJ2-1; d_gene: NA; CDR3nt: TGTGCCAGCGGGAAACTAGGGAGCTCCTACAATGAGCAGTTCTTC; CDR3aa: CASGKLGSSYNEQFF